These 14 T cell receptor beta chains share one sample of origin, sequenced in a study of regulatory T cells in long-lasting Graves disease. HTBI primers from iRepertoire and Arm-PCR of CDR3 regions yielded the TCR beta libraries. TCRdb re-called the multiplex PCR reads through MiXCR, storing one row per CDR3 protein. Found here are about 560,000 distinct CDR3 sequences, approximately 16% of them singletons; the top ten hold more than 10%. Time point specified: newly diagnosed GD, antithyroid drugs for less than 3 months. Extracted RNA from PBMCs served as the source of the TCR library. These data were also filed under a second study, of T cells in Graves' hyperthyroidism and ophthalmopathy.

The specimen comprised peripheral blood mononuclear cells (PBMCs), sampled at new diagnosis, from a patient treated with antithyroid drugs. The source is a man between 18 and 29 years old with Graves disease.

This clonotype was seen ten or more times. This chain connects TRBV7-2 to TRBJ2-2; D might be TRBD2 (6 bases). CDR1 and CDR2 from the germline V gene are SGHTA and FQGNSA. Trimming pared 3 bases from V and 5 bases from J, leaving 16 bases between. The CDR3 is made up of 16 amino acids. The CDR3 DNA is TGTGCCAGCAGCTTTAGCGGTCCCAGCCTAACCGGGGAGCTGTTTTTT. Protein sequence: CASSFSGPSLTGELFF.

The rearrangement links TRBV6-2 or TRBV6-3 to TRBJ2-3, with D possibly being TRBD1 (6 bases). Judging by the DNA end, TRBJ2-7 fits better; the J call may be wrong. The CDR3 is made up of 14 amino acids. Per the germline V gene, CDR1 is MNHEY and CDR2 is SVGEGT. Here the CDR3 DNA reads TGTGCCAGCAGTTACGGGCAGGGGCTCTACGAGCAGTACTTC. Its protein is CASSYGQGLYEQYF.

The CDR3 loop is CASSLGTTGTSGSPTETQYF. In nucleotides, the CDR3 is TGTGCCAGCTCTCTCGGGACGACCGGGACTAGCGGGAGTCCGACGGAGACCCAGTACTTC. This chain connects TRBV25-1 to TRBJ2-5; 14 bases are a match to TRBD2. The junction had 22 bases not matched to a gene; V was cut back by 8 bases and J by 5 bases. From germline, CDR1 is MGHDK and CDR2 SYGVNS. The CDR3 length is 20 residues. Variable domain in full (rest from reference TRBV25-1 and TRBJ2-5): EADIYQTPRYLVIGTGKKITLECSQTMGHDKMYWYQQDPGMELHLIHYSYGVNSTEKGDLSSESTVSRIRTEHFPLTLESARPSHTSQYLCASSLGTTGTSGSPTETQYFGPGTRLLVL.

This clonotype was seen more than once but under ten times. The rearrangement uses TRBV7-2 and TRBJ2-5; 7 positions match TRBD1. Losses at the gene ends were 0 bases for V and 7 bases for J; bases not matched to a gene: 8. The CDR3 consists of 15 residues. CDR1 and CDR2 from the germline V gene are SGHTA and FQGNSA. The DNA of the CDR3 is TGTGCCAGCAGCTTAGCAGGGGGACAGTTCGGGACCCAGTACTTC. Amino acid sequence: CASSLAGGQFGTQYF.

The CDR3 bases are TGTGCCAGCAGCCGCCCACAGGGTTACGAGACCCAGTACTTC. Protein sequence: CASSRPQGYETQYF. This rearrangement joins TRBV6-1 to TRBJ2-5; possible D gene TRBD1, 6 bases. Germline V CDR1 and CDR2: MNHNS, SASEGT. This CDR3 is built from 14 residues. Trimming stripped 6 bases from V and 5 bases from J, with 16 bases between.

In its sample, this clonotype was seen many times. This rearrangement joins TRBV29-1 to TRBJ1-2; D is possibly TRBD1 (5 bases). The CDR3 is 13 amino acids. Trimming removed 5 bases at V and 8 bases at J, with 18 bases between. In germline, CDR1 is SQVTM, CDR2 ANQGSEA. The CDR3 bases are TGCAGCGTTACTCATGGGGGTCAAGGAGGCTACACCTTC. It translates to CSVTHGGQGGYTF.

This clonotype occurred many times. This chain links TRBV5-1 with TRBJ2-7; 8 nucleotides agree with TRBD2. CDR3 length: 15 residues. The V and J ends lost 5 bases and 2 bases, in that order; junction bases with no gene match: 9. Germline assignment: CDR1 SGHRS and CDR2 YFSETQ. CDR3 nucleotide sequence: TGCGCCAGCAGTCCAACTAGCGGAAGGACCTACGAGCAGTACTTC. Residues: CASSPTSGRTYEQYF. The variable domain in full, with the rest retrieved from reference TRBV5-1 and TRBJ2-7, is KAGVTQTPRYLIKTRGQQVTLSCSPISGHRSVSWYQQTPGQGLQFLFEYFSETQRNKGNFPGRFSGRQFSNSRSEMNVSTLELGDSALYLCASSPTSGRTYEQYFGPGTRLTVT.

At least ten counts were recorded for this clonotype. The rearrangement uses TRBV20-1 and TRBJ1-1; TRBD1 is a possible D gene (5 bases). CDR3 length: 16 amino acids. CDR1 is DFQATT, CDR2 SNEGSKA, per germline (reference sequence). V lost 3 bases to trimming and J lost 1 base, with 18 bases between them. CDR3 coding DNA: TGCAGTGCTAGGGTCCCAAGGGGAACTAGGAACACTGAAGCTTTCTTT. Its protein is CSARVPRGTRNTEAFF.

This clonotype was observed many times. This CDR3 reads CASIEGTDTGELFF. DNA of the CDR3: TGCGCCAGTATAGAAGGGACAGACACCGGGGAGCTGTTTTTT. The V call is TRBV5-1, the J call TRBJ2-2, with 7 bases that match TRBD1. The CDR3 sequence is 14 residues long. J lost 3 bases, V lost 8 bases, and 7 bases had no gene match. The germline V gene has CDR1 SGHRS and CDR2 YFSETQ. The full variable domain, its missing parts supplied by reference TRBV5-1 and TRBJ2-2, is KAGVTQTPRYLIKTRGQQVTLSCSPISGHRSVSWYQQTPGQGLQFLFEYFSETQRNKGNFPGRFSGRQFSNSRSEMNVSTLELGDSALYLCASIEGTDTGELFFGEGSRLTVL.

This clonotype showed up many times. V usage is TRBV5-1 and J usage is TRBJ2-1; D is perhaps TRBD2 (5 bases). Trimming shortened V by 3 bases and J by 5 bases, and 15 bases separated the two germline ends. Germline CDR1 reads SGHRS; CDR2 reads YFSETQ. This CDR3 contains 15 residues. CDR3 nucleotides: TGCGCCAGCAGCTCGACTGGGGAGTCGCACAATGAGCAGTTCTTC. It codes for CASSSTGESHNEQFF. Looking up the rest from reference TRBV5-1 and TRBJ2-1 gives the full variable domain: KAGVTQTPRYLIKTRGQQVTLSCSPISGHRSVSWYQQTPGQGLQFLFEYFSETQRNKGNFPGRFSGRQFSNSRSEMNVSTLELGDSALYLCASSSTGESHNEQFFGPGTRLTVL.

This clonotype was counted ten times or more. J is TRBJ1-6 and V is TRBV27; 7 positions agree with TRBD1. The length of the CDR3 is 17 residues. Trimming took 5 bases from V and 8 from J; bases not matched to a gene: 15. Germline V gene sequence: CDR1 MNHEY, CDR2 SMNVEV (reference sequence). The CDR3 is CASSMIMGQPSYSPLHF. CDR3 DNA sequence: TGTGCCAGCAGTATGATAATGGGACAGCCCAGTTATTCACCCCTCCACTTT.

This clonotype was detected ten times or more. V usage is TRBV6-1 and J usage is TRBJ2-7; either TRBD1 or TRBD2 may fit D (5 bases each). Germline assignment: CDR1 MNHNS and CDR2 SASEGT. The V end was cut by 6 bases, the J end by 4 bases, with 16 bases between. The CDR3 is made up of 14 amino acids. CDR3: CASSPRGQRYEQYF. CDR3 DNA: TGTGCCAGCAGCCCGAGGGGCCAAAGGTACGAGCAGTACTTC.

V is TRBV20-1 and J is TRBJ2-1; TRBD2 matches at 11 bases. Per germline, CDR1 DFQATT and CDR2 SNEGSKA (reference sequence). With 0 bases clipped from V and 2 bases from J, the junction kept 9 bases outside the gene matches. There are 18 residues in the CDR3. CDR3 amino acids: CSARDSKTSGAPYNEQFF. CDR3 sequence (DNA): TGCAGTGCTAGAGATTCTAAGACTAGCGGGGCCCCCTACAATGAGCAGTTCTTC.

This clonotype was counted many times. This chain uses TRBV27 with TRBJ2-7, with 13 bases that match TRBD2. The CDR3 is 15 residues long. V was pared by 7 bases and J by 1 base, with 4 bases of the junction left unmatched. The germline gives CDR1 MNHEY, CDR2 SMNVEV (reference sequence). CDR3 region: CASTRLAGGSYEQYF. The CDR3 nucleotides are TGTGCCAGCACCCGACTAGCGGGAGGATCCTACGAGCAGTACTTC.